Reported below is one T cell receptor beta chain. The sample comes from a study of blood T cell repertoires in COVID-19. Original processing notes: Reference gene primer amplification gave nucleated cell count estimates. TCRdb's copy holds only in-frame clones and misses some; the assay was immunoSEQ multiplex PCR. V and J calls plus clone size are reproduced from that table; the DNA served to infer D and trimming. Of a few hundred thousand clones listed, around four fifths are singletons. This clonotype originated in a young man who had recovered from COVID-19. Material for sequencing was peripheral blood.

Here the CDR3 reads CASSATGTDSPLHF. CDR3 DNA: TGTGCCAGCAGCGCAACCGGGACAGATTCACCCCTCCACTTT. The rearrangement joins TRBV6-6 to TRBJ1-6; the match to TRBD1 covers 7 bases. The CDR3 runs 14 residues. The germline V gene has CDR1 MNHNY and CDR2 SVGAGI (reference sequence). The V segment lost 6 bases and the J segment 8 bases; nucleotides outside the gene matches: 7.